These 14 T cell receptor beta chains share one sample of origin, sequenced in a study of STAT5B mutations in CD4+ large granular lymphocyte leukemia. Data came from immunoSEQ multiplex PCR; TCRdb stores just in-frame clones and leaves some out. The table has approximately 33,000 clones, roughly 88% seen once. Sequencing was done on a sample of CD4+ T cells from blood buffy coats. These receptors were taken from a human donor in good health.

The gene calls are TRBV7-2 and TRBJ2-7; D not resolved. The CDR3 loop spans 12 amino acids. V lost 3 bases and J 2 bases, leaving 5 bases between the germline ends. CDR1 SGHTA and CDR2 FQGNSA come from the germline V gene. The CDR3 coding sequence is TGTGCCAGCAGCTTGACAACCTACGAGCAGTACTTC. Protein sequence: CASSLTTYEQYF. The full variable domain, completed using reference TRBV7-2 and TRBJ2-7, is GAGVSQSPSNKVTEKGKDVELRCDPISGHTALYWYRQSLGQGLEFLIYFQGNSAPDKSGLPSDRFSAERTGGSVSTLTIQRTQQEDSAVYLCASSLTTYEQYFGPGTRLTVT.

The chain uses TRBV7-8 and TRBJ2-7; perhaps TRBD2 as D (7 bases). From germline, CDR1 is SGHVS and CDR2 FQNEAQ. V was cut by 5 bases and J by 3 bases, with 23 bases left in between. This CDR3 has 17 amino acids. CDR3 nucleotides: TGTGCCAGCAGCCATTTCCGGGGGGCCAAAACTCTCTACGAGCAGTACTTC. It specifies CASSHFRGAKTLYEQYF.

The chain uses TRBV10-3 and TRBJ2-3; D gene uncertain. CDR1 is ENHRY, CDR2 SYGVKD, per germline. The germline V and J ends were trimmed by 4 bases and 5 bases, with 4 bases remaining between them. The CDR3 covers 11 residues. CDR3 nucleotides: TGTGCCATCAGTGGGAAAGATACGCAGTATTTT. Its translation: CAISGKDTQYF.

V usage is TRBV10-3 and J usage is TRBJ1-4, with D hard to call. The CDR3 is 15 residues long. Germline CDR1 and CDR2: ENHRY and SYGVKD. The V end was cut by 2 bases, the J end by 6 bases, with 13 bases between. CDR3 sequence reads: CAISEQVGVYEKLFF. The CDR3, as DNA: TGTGCCATCAGTGAGCAGGTCGGGGTTTATGAAAAACTGTTTTTT.

The chain is built from TRBV19 and TRBJ1-2; 8 bases line up with TRBD1. Germline loops: CDR1 LNHDA, CDR2 SQIVND (reference sequence). The V gene end was trimmed by 7 bases and the J gene end by 7 bases; junction bases not matched to a gene: 11. The CDR3 extends over 14 amino acids. CDR3 DNA: TGTGCCAGTATCTCGCAGGGGGCGCTGAGTGGCTACACCTTC. This encodes CASISQGALSGYTF. Full variable domain (remainder filled in from reference TRBV19 and TRBJ1-2): DGGITQSPKYLFRKEGQNVTLSCEQNLNHDAMYWYRQDPGQGLRLIYYSQIVNDFQKGDIAEGYSVSREKKESFPLTVTSAQKNPTAFYLCASISQGALSGYTFGSGTRLTVV.

This clone was counted between two and nine times. The chain recombines TRBV5-1 with TRBJ1-1; no clear D gene. This CDR3 has 13 amino acids. The germline CDR1 and CDR2 sequences are SGHRS and YFSETQ. V lost 6 bases and J lost 3, with 12 bases in between. CDR3 sequence (DNA): TGCGCCAGCAAGGAGGGCAGGTACACTGAAGCTTTCTTT. It is translated as CASKEGRYTEAFF.

The chain combines TRBV30 with TRBJ2-5; 15 bases align to TRBD2. Trimming removed 5 bases from V and 5 bases from J; junction bases left unmatched: 6. Germline CDR1 reads GTSNPN; CDR2 reads SVGIG (reference sequence). CDR3 length: 15 amino acids. In DNA form, the CDR3 reads TGTGCCTGGGGACTAGCGGGAGGGCCCGGGGAGACCCAGTACTTC. Translated, it gives CAWGLAGGPGETQYF. Combining the CDR3 with reference TRBV30 and TRBJ2-5 gives the whole variable domain SQTIHQWPATLVQPVGSPLSLECTVEGTSNPNLYWYRQAAGRGLQLLFYSVGIGQISSEVPQNLSASRPQDRQFILSSKKLLLSDSGFYLCAWGLAGGPGETQYFGPGTRLLVL.

This clone was seen a single time. CDR3 bases: TGTGCCAGCAGTTCCGGGACTAGCCCAATTGAGCAGTTCTTC. Its translation: CASSSGTSPIEQFF. J is TRBJ2-1 and V is TRBV28; 9 bases fit TRBD2. Germline CDR1 is MDHEN and CDR2 is SYDVKM. This CDR3 is built from 14 residues. The ends lost 4 bases at V and 9 bases at J; junction bases unmatched: 7.

This chain joins TRBV4-2 and TRBJ2-2; D may be TRBD1 (5 bases). Germline V gene data show CDR1 as LGHNA and CDR2 as YNFKEQ. V dropped 3 bases and J dropped 5 bases, with 10 bases sitting between them. This CDR3 contains 14 residues. The CDR3 reads CASSQVQGTGELFF. The CDR3 nucleotides are TGTGCCAGCAGCCAGGTCCAGGGAACCGGGGAGCTGTTTTTT.

This clone was seen a few times. The rearrangement links TRBV10-3 to TRBJ2-7; 7 nucleotides match TRBD2. Per germline, CDR1 ENHRY and CDR2 SYGVKD. V lost 10 bases, J lost 6 bases, and 6 bases stayed unmatched. The CDR3 totals 11 residues. The CDR3 spells CATRKRGEQYF. In DNA form, the CDR3 reads TGTGCCACCAGAAAGCGGGGCGAGCAGTACTTC.

The chain joins TRBV2 to TRBJ2-1; the match to TRBD2 covers 10 bases. The CDR3 is 19 residues long. The V segment lost 3 bases and the J segment 2 bases; nucleotides outside the gene matches: 13. Germline V gene sequence: CDR1 SNHLY, CDR2 FYNNEI. This chain's CDR3 is CASSDPTSGVSLPYNEQFF. In nucleotides, the CDR3 is TGTGCCAGCAGTGACCCCACTAGCGGGGTCTCCTTACCCTACAATGAGCAGTTCTTC.

The V gene is TRBV14, the J gene TRBJ1-2; 8 bases agree with TRBD1. The CDR3 is 14 residues long. V shed 3 bases and J 6 bases; nucleotides not matched to a gene: 6. Germline CDR1 is SGHDN and CDR2 is FVKESK. The CDR3 DNA is TGTGCCAGCAGCCACAGGGGACAGGACCATGGCTACACCTTC. Residues: CASSHRGQDHGYTF. Full variable domain (remainder filled in from reference TRBV14 and TRBJ1-2): EAGVTQFPSHSVIEKGQTVTLRCDPISGHDNLYWYRRVMGKEIKFLLHFVKESKQDESGMPNNRFLAERTGGTYSTLKVQPAELEDSGVYFCASSHRGQDHGYTFGSGTRLTVV.

This clone came up a few times. The V gene is TRBV9, the J gene TRBJ2-7; TRBD2 might be the D (5 bases). The CDR3 consists of 14 residues. Germline assignment: CDR1 SGDLS and CDR2 YYNGEE. The V and J ends lost 4 bases and 4 bases respectively, with 15 bases between them. CDR3 nucleotides: TGTGCCAGCAGCCCCACGGGGTTGTCGTACGAGCAGTACTTC. Amino acids: CASSPTGLSYEQYF.

CDR3 region: CASSLGVGWGTDTQYF. The CDR3, as DNA: TGTGCCAGCAGCTTAGGTGTGGGCTGGGGCACAGATACGCAGTATTTT. The chain is built from TRBV11-3 and TRBJ2-3; no clear D gene. Trimming pared 1 base from V and 1 base from J, leaving 12 bases between. The germline V gene has CDR1 SGHNT and CDR2 YENEEA. The CDR3 loop spans 16 amino acids.